Following are 18 T cell receptor beta chains from one sample sequenced in a study of molecular identifiers for immune sequencing clone quantification. TCRdb fed the PCR reads into MiXCR, producing one record per CDR3 protein. The sample consists of approximately 550,000 distinct CDR3 sequences, around a fifth of them appearing once. The sequenced sample was naive CD8+ T cells from blood, with Jurkat cell RNA spiked in. Subset noted: FACS-sorted CD8+CD4-CCR7+CD45RA+ naive T cells. These receptors were collected from a human donor in good health. Some libraries in this study had Jurkat cell RNA spiked in.

Ten or more counts support this clonotype. The chain is built from TRBV28 and TRBJ2-5; TRBD2 matches at 8 bases. CDR1 and CDR2 (germline): MDHEN, SYDVKM. The CDR3 has 14 amino acids. The V gene end was trimmed by 5 bases and the J gene end by 1 base; junction bases not matched to a gene: 3. CDR3 in amino acids: CASSPGRVQETQYF. The CDR3 DNA reads as TGTGCCAGCAGTCCCGGGAGGGTCCAAGAGACCCAGTACTTC.

This clonotype was recorded many times. The V gene is TRBV19, the J gene TRBJ1-5, with D possibly TRBD1 on 5 matching bases. The CDR3 extends over 14 amino acids. V dropped 8 bases and J dropped 1 base, with 12 bases sitting between them. Germline V gene data show CDR1 as LNHDA and CDR2 as SQIVND (reference sequence). CDR3 DNA: TGTGCCAGTCAAGACAGTTCCAGCAATCAGCCCCAGCATTTT. Translation: CASQDSSSNQPQHF. The complete variable domain, with remaining parts taken from reference TRBV19 and TRBJ1-5, reads DGGITQSPKYLFRKEGQNVTLSCEQNLNHDAMYWYRQDPGQGLRLIYYSQIVNDFQKGDIAEGYSVSREKKESFPLTVTSAQKNPTAFYLCASQDSSSNQPQHFGDGTRLSIL.

On this clonotype itself: This may be a read error: a much more frequent sequence differs by one nucleotide. The genes are TRBV29-1 and TRBJ2-3; D is unresolved. Per germline, CDR1 SQVTM and CDR2 ANQGSEA. Between the trimmed V and J ends, which lost 1 base and 1 base, there was a span of 12 bases. This CDR3 contains 15 residues. The CDR3 bases are TGCAGCGTTGAAGGGTACGCAGAACGCACAGATACGCAGTATTTT. This translates into CSVEGYAERTDTQYF.

This clonotype has ten or more counts. The rearrangement joins TRBV19 to TRBJ2-7; no clear D. This CDR3 has 14 residues. Germline assignment: CDR1 LNHDA and CDR2 SQIVND (reference sequence). The V and J ends lost 4 bases and 4 bases respectively, with 14 bases between them. The CDR3 reads CASSTTDERYEQYF. The CDR3 region has the DNA TGTGCCAGTAGTACGACCGATGAGAGGTACGAGCAGTACTTC.

In regard to this clonotype: A much larger clone sits a single nucleotide away, making a read error possible. The CDR3 carries no conserved terminal phenylalanine or tryptophan, so it likely arises from a read error. V is TRBV12-3 or TRBV12-4 and J is TRBJ2-4; D is unclear. The CDR3 is made up of 14 amino acids. V was trimmed by 5 bases and J by 3 bases, leaving 11 bases between them. This chain's CDR3 is CASSASADKNIQYL. The DNA of the CDR3 is TGTGCCAGCAGTGCGAGTGCGGACAAAAACATTCAGTACTTG.

The chain employs TRBV27 and TRBJ1-6; D call uncertain. V was clipped by 4 bases and J by 1 base, with 11 bases between them. Germline V gene sequence: CDR1 MNHEY, CDR2 SMNVEV (reference sequence). The CDR3 has 16 amino acids. The CDR3 spells CASSSAEGSYNSPLHF. In DNA, the CDR3 is TGTGCCAGCAGTTCAGCAGAGGGATCCTATAATTCACCCCTCCACTTT.

This rearrangement joins TRBV12-3 or TRBV12-4 to TRBJ2-5; 12 nucleotides align to TRBD2. The CDR3 loop spans 14 amino acids. V dropped 8 bases and J dropped 4; count of bases not matched to a gene: 5. The CDR3 nucleotides are TGTGCCAGCTTTCCGGGACTAGCGGGAGAGACCCAGTACTTC. Protein product: CASFPGLAGETQYF.

The V gene is TRBV4-1, the J gene TRBJ2-1; 10 bases align to TRBD2. Trimming took 4 bases from V and 2 from J; bases not matched to a gene: 5. This CDR3 region has 16 residues. CDR1 is MGHRA, CDR2 YSYEKL, per germline. CDR3 sequence (DNA): TGCGCCAGCAGCCTCCGGACTAGCGGTCCCTACAATGAGCAGTTCTTC. The encoded protein is CASSLRTSGPYNEQFF.

J is TRBJ2-3 and V is TRBV7-3, with D tentatively TRBD1 or TRBD2 (7 bases each). Trimming shortened V by 7 bases and J by 4 bases, and 18 bases separated the two germline ends. The CDR3 runs to 15 residues. Germline CDR1 is SGHTA and CDR2 is FQGTGA. The CDR3 region is CASTARGGESDTQYF. As DNA, the CDR3 is TGTGCCAGCACCGCCAGGGGGGGAGAGTCAGATACGCAGTATTTT. Together with reference TRBV7-3 and TRBJ2-3, the CDR3 gives the full variable domain: GAGVSQTPSNKVTEKGKYVELRCDPISGHTALYWYRQSLGQGPEFLIYFQGTGAADDSGLPNDRFFAVRPEGSVSTLKIQRTERGDSAVYLCASTARGGESDTQYFGPGTRLTVL.

This clonotype was seen only once. A much larger clone differs by one base, so this may be a read error. The V and J genes are TRBV20-1 and TRBJ2-2, with TRBD2 matching over 9 bases. The CDR3 extends over 15 amino acids. J gave up 6 bases and V 1 base, and 6 bases lay outside the gene matches. Looked up from germline, CDR1 is DFQATT and CDR2 is SNEGSKA (reference sequence). CDR3 in amino acids: CSARVHSGGPGELFF. The CDR3, as DNA: TGCAGTGCTAGAGTTCATAGCGGGGGACCCGGGGAGCTGTTTTTT.

This sequence joins TRBV6-2 or TRBV6-3 and TRBJ1-4, with D tentatively TRBD1 (6 bases). V was shortened by 6 bases and J by 0 bases, with 14 bases between the two germline ends. Looked up from germline, CDR1 is MNHEY and CDR2 is SVGEGT. CDR3 length equals 16 residues. CDR3 bases: TGTGCCAGCAGCAGGACAGCTAATGCAACTAATGAAAAACTGTTTTTT. It encodes CASSRTANATNEKLFF.

The CDR3 DNA follows: TGTGCCAGCAGCCAAGAGGGCGGGGGGGATCGGGTAGATACGCAGTATTTT. Residues: CASSQEGGGDRVDTQYF. The chain links TRBV3-1 to TRBJ2-3, with TRBD2 matching over 9 bases. The CDR3 contains 17 residues. Looked up from germline, CDR1 is LGHDT and CDR2 is YNNKEL (reference sequence). The junction had 9 bases not matched to a gene; V was cut back by 0 bases and J by 5 bases.

Regarding this clonotype: A single base separates this from a much larger clone, so it may be a read error. The rearrangement uses TRBV9 and TRBJ1-6; 9 bases are shared with TRBD1. Germline CDR1 reads SGDLS; CDR2 reads YYNGEE. The CDR3 sequence is 15 residues long. The CDR3: CASRVEGTGNSPLHF. For the CDR3, the DNA is TGTGCCAGCAGGGTAGAAGGGACAGGGAATTCACCCCTCCACTTT.

The genes are TRBV2 and TRBJ2-7; D call uncertain. Germline loops: CDR1 SNHLY, CDR2 FYNNEI. V was pared by 1 base and J by 3 bases, with 13 bases between. The CDR3 loop spans 15 amino acids. DNA for the CDR3: TGTGCCAGCAGTGAAGGGGTCGACAAACTCTACGAGCAGTACTTC. Its translation is CASSEGVDKLYEQYF.

This clonotype has at least ten counts. The chain joins TRBV5-1 to TRBJ2-7; D not certain. The CDR3 runs to 12 residues. Deletions cut 3 bases from V and 5 bases from J, with 9 bases between. The germline CDR1 and CDR2 sequences are SGHRS and YFSETQ. DNA for the CDR3: TGCGCCAGCAGCTCCCGGGCGGACGAGCAGTACTTC. Its protein product is CASSSRADEQYF.

This clonotype has a count of ten or more. V and J are TRBV6-5 and TRBJ2-1; weak D call: TRBD1 (5 bases). V lost 6 bases and J 8 bases, leaving 20 bases between the germline ends. The CDR3 is 15 residues long. Germline CDR1 reads MNHEY; CDR2 reads SVGAGI. For the CDR3, the DNA is TGTGCCAGCAGCTATACAGGCGGTCCTGTGGATGAGCAGTTCTTC. It translates to CASSYTGGPVDEQFF.

This clonotype has at least ten counts. The gene calls are TRBV12-3 or TRBV12-4 and TRBJ2-1; D may be TRBD1 (7 bases). Trimming shortened V by 6 bases and J by 4 bases, and 13 bases separated the two germline ends. The CDR3 runs 14 residues. The DNA of the CDR3 is TGTGCCAGCAGCCGGGACAGCGGGTACAATGAGCAGTTCTTC. This translates into CASSRDSGYNEQFF.

Worth noting for this clonotype: A much larger clone lies one base from this, so it may be a read error. This chain uses TRBV4-1 with TRBJ2-1; D is ambiguous. The V end lost 1 base, the J end lost 0 bases, and 7 bases lay between the germline ends. The CDR3 covers 15 residues. Germline lookup yields CDR1 MGHRA and CDR2 YSYEKL. The CDR3, as DNA: TGCGCCAGCAGCCAAGGGGGTAGCTCCTACAATGAGCAGTTCTTC. It encodes CASSQGGSSYNEQFF.